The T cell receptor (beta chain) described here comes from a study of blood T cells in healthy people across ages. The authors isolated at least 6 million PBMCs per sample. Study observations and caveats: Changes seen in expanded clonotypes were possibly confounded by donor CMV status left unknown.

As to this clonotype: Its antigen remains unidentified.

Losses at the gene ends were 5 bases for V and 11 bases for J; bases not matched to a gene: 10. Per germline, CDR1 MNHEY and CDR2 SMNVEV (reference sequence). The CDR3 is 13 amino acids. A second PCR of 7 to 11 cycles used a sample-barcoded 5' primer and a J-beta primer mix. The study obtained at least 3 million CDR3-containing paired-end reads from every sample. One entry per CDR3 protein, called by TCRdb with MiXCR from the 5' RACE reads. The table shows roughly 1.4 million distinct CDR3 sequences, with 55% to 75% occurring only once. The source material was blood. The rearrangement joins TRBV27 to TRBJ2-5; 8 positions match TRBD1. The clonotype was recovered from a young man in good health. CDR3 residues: CASSVQGAREQYF. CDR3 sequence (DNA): TGTGCCAGCAGTGTCCAGGGGGCGAGGGAGCAGTACTTC.